The rows below give T cell receptor beta chains drawn from one sample of a study of OX40 agonist ivuxolimab in advanced cancers. Generated by immunoSEQ multiplex PCR, the TCRdb table keeps only in-frame clones and is missing some. The sample contains 50,000 to 65,000 clones, around 90% of which appear only once. Source: CD4+ or CD8+ T cells sorted from blood, taken in a trial of the OX40 agonist ivuxolimab. The receptors derive from an adult with an advanced solid tumor such as melanoma, head and neck, liver or kidney cancer. The CDR3 runs from the conserved cysteine through the conserved F or W. The D gene is left open where the match is weak. For some rows the clone size is stated as once, few or many, or as a class when expanded; others skip it.

>NA|TRBJ2-5|NA|17|TRBV5-1
CASSLATLLGGKETQYF
TGCGCCAGCAGCTTGGCAACCCTTTTAGGGGGGAAAGAGACCCAGTACTTC
>TRBD1|TRBJ2-5|NA|16|TRBV5-4
CASSPELTGGRETQYF
TGTGCCAGCAGCCCGGAGCTCACAGGGGGCCGAGAGACCCAGTACTTC
>NA|TRBJ2-7|NA|15|TRBV5-1
CASSLVQGGSYEQYF
TGCGCCAGCAGCTTGGTACAGGGTGGCTCCTACGAGCAGTACTTC
>NA|TRBJ2-1|NA|16|TRBV7-9
CASSPTTVSSYNEQFF
TGTGCCAGCAGCCCAACAACTGTTAGCTCCTACAATGAGCAGTTCTTC
>TRBD2|TRBJ2-1|NA|21|TRBV29-1
CSVEDRSGLAGGPGSYNEQFF
TGCAGCGTTGAAGATCGATCAGGGCTAGCGGGAGGGCCGGGTTCCTACAATGAGCAGTTCTTC
>TRBD1|TRBJ2-7|NA|14|TRBV28
CASSGTGGPSEQYF
TGTGCCAGCAGTGGGACAGGGGGGCCATCCGAGCAGTACTTC
>NA|TRBJ2-7|NA|15|TRBV10-2
CASSESRGPTYEQYF
TGCGCCAGCAGTGAGTCGAGAGGGCCCACCTACGAGCAGTACTTC
>TRBD1|TRBJ1-4|NA|13|TRBV9
CASAGTGDEKLFF
TGTGCCAGCGCGGGGACAGGGGATGAAAAACTGTTTTTT
>NA|TRBJ1-5|NA|13|TRBV27
CASSSPSNQPQHF
TGTGCCAGCAGTTCCCCCTCTAATCAGCCCCAGCATTTT
>NA|TRBJ1-1|NA|14|TRBV6-1
CASSVWGFGTEAFF
TGTGCCAGCAGTGTTTGGGGTTTCGGCACTGAAGCTTTCTTT
>NA|TRBJ2-3|NA|13|TRBV9
CASSPAITDTQYF
TGTGCCAGCAGCCCAGCGATCACAGATACGCAGTATTTT
>TRBD2|TRBJ2-1|once|16|TRBV27
CASSLAPGLAGNEQFF
TGTGCCAGCAGTTTAGCCCCGGGACTAGCGGGCAATGAGCAGTTCTTC
>NA|TRBJ2-2|NA|15|TRBV27
CASSFYRVGTGELFF
TGTGCCAGCAGTTTTTACAGGGTGGGCACCGGGGAGCTGTTTTTT
>TRBD2|TRBJ2-1|NA|11|TRBV7-9
CASTGGSEQFF
TGTGCCAGCACCGGCGGGAGCGAGCAGTTCTTC
>NA|TRBJ2-7|NA|12|TRBV6-5
CASSYARDEQYF
TGTGCCAGCAGTTACGCGAGGGACGAGCAGTACTTC
>NA|TRBJ2-7|NA|14|TRBV27
CASSWGVSSYEQYF
TGTGCCAGCAGCTGGGGAGTTAGCTCCTACGAGCAGTACTTC
>TRBD2|TRBJ2-1|few|15|TRBV7-4
CASSTTSGRVDEQFF
TGTGCCAGCAGTACTACTAGCGGGCGGGTCGATGAGCAGTTCTTC
>NA|TRBJ2-5|NA|15|TRBV18
CASSQLTVYQETQYF
TGTGCCAGCTCACAACTGACAGTGTACCAAGAGACCCAGTACTTC